This paragraph reports one T cell receptor beta chain. This sample is drawn from a study of PD-L1 blockade in urothelial cancer. Looking at the study overall: Reported median T cell count for blood samples was around 140,000.

TCRdb keeps only in-frame clones here, not all; method: immunoSEQ multiplex PCR. The data contain tens of thousands of clones, roughly nine tenths of them singletons. Time point indicated: peripheral blood 6 weeks after treatment start. Patients had locally advanced or metastatic urothelial carcinoma. Patients yielded 1 to 8 samples each, pretreatment and on-treatment. The material was PBMCs, obtained around atezolizumab (anti-PD-L1) treatment. This clonotype originated in a man in his 70s with urothelial cancer.

In DNA form, the CDR3 reads TGTGCCAGCAGTCGGACTAGCGGGAGGTCGCTCTACGAGCAGTACTTC. It is translated as CASSRTSGRSLYEQYF. The chain joins TRBV28 to TRBJ2-7, with 14 bases matching TRBD2. The CDR3 is 16 residues long. Germline-derived CDR1 and CDR2 are MDHEN and SYDVKM. J gave up 3 bases and V 5 bases, and 6 bases lay outside the gene matches.